The source of this TCR beta chain is a study of cytomegalovirus exposure and HLA in healthy donors. Study-level findings and limits: Donor immune exposure was known only as CMV serostatus. Further analysis, carried out later, found HLA-associated TCR beta chains more clonally expanded than equally common other chains.

Primers included in the PCR were 60 Vbeta and 13 Jbeta primers. Profiled with immunoSEQ multiplex PCR; TCRdb holds only in-frame clones, not every one. The data show some 130,000 clones, 70% to 85% seen once. A note on this clone: Antigen specificity is unknown.

CDR1 is LGHNA and CDR2 is YNFKEQ in the germline V gene. This CDR3 spans 14 amino acids. Germline trimming cut 3 bases from V and 3 bases from J; bases unmatched to any gene: 5. The TCR sequence derives from a female donor in good health and CMV-seronegative. This sequence joins TRBV4-2 and TRBJ2-7, with 7 bases lining up with TRBD2. What was sequenced was PBMCs. The CDR3 loop is CASSQGGSDYEQYF. DNA of the CDR3: TGTGCCAGCAGCCAGGGAGGGTCAGACTACGAGCAGTACTTC.